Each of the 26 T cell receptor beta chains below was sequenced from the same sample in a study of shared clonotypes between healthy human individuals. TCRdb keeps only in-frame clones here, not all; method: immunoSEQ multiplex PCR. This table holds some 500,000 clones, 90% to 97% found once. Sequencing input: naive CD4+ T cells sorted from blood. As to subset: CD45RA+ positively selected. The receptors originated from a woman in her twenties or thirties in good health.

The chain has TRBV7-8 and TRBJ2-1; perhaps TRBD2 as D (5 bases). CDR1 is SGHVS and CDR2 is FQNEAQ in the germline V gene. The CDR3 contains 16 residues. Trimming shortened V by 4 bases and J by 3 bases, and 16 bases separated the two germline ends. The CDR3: CASSYYGLRNYNEQFF. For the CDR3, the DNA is TGTGCCAGCAGCTACTACGGACTGAGAAACTACAATGAGCAGTTCTTC.

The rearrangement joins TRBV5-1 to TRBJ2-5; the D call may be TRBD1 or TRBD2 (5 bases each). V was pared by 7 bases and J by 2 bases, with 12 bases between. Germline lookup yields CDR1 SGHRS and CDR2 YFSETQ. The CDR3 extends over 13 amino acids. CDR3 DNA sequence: TGCGCCAGCGGTCTTGGGGGACAAGAGACCCAGTACTTC. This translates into CASGLGGQETQYF. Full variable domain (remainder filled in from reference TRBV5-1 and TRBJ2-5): KAGVTQTPRYLIKTRGQQVTLSCSPISGHRSVSWYQQTPGQGLQFLFEYFSETQRNKGNFPGRFSGRQFSNSRSEMNVSTLELGDSALYLCASGLGGQETQYFGPGTRLLVL.

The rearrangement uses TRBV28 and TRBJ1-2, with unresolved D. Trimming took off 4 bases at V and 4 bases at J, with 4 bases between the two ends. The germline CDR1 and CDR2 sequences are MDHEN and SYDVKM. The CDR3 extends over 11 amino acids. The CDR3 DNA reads TGTGCCAGCAGTTCCATCTATGGCTACACCTTC. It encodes CASSSIYGYTF.

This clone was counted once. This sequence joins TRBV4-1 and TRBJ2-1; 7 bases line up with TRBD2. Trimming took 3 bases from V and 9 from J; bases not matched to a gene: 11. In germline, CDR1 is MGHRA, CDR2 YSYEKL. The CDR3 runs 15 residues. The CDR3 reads CASSQVAGPLGEQFF. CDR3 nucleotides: TGCGCCAGCAGCCAGGTAGCGGGCCCCTTGGGTGAGCAGTTCTTC.

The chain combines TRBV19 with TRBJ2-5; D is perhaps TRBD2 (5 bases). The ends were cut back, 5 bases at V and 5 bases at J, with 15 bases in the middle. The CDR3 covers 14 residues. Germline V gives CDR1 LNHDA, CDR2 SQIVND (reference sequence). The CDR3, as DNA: TGTGCCAGTAGTCCACAAAGCGGAGCCGAGACCCAGTACTTC. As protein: CASSPQSGAETQYF.

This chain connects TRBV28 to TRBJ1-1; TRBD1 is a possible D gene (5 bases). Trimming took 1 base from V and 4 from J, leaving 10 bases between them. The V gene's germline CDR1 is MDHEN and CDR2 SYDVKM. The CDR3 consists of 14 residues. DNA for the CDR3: TGTGCCAGCAGTTTATTGCAGGGAGGCACTGAAGCTTTCTTT. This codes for CASSLLQGGTEAFF.

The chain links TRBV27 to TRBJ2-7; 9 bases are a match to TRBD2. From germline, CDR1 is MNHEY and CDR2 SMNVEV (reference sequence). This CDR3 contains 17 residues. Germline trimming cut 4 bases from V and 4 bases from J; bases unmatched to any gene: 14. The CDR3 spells CASSSSYPGLARYEQYF. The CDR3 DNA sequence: TGTGCCAGCAGTTCGAGCTACCCGGGACTAGCAAGGTACGAGCAGTACTTC.

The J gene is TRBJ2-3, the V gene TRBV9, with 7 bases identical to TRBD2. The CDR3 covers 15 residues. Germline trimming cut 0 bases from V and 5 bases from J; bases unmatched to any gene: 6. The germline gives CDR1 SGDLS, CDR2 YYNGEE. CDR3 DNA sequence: TGTGCCAGCAGCGTAGCTGCGGGAGTAGTAGATACGCAGTATTTT. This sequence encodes CASSVAAGVVDTQYF.

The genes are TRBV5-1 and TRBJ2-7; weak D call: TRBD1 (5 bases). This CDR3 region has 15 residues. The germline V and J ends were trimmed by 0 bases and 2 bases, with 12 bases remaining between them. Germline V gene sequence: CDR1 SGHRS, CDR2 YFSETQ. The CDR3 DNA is TGCGCCAGCAGCTTGGACACGACAGAGACCTACGAGCAGTACTTC. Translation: CASSLDTTETYEQYF.

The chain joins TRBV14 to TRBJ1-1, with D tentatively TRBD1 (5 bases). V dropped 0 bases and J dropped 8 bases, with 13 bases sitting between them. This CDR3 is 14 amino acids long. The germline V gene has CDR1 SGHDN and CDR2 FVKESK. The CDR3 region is CASSQDRRGREAFF. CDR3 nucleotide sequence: TGTGCCAGCAGCCAAGATAGAAGGGGCAGGGAAGCTTTCTTT. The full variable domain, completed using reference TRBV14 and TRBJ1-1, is EAGVTQFPSHSVIEKGQTVTLRCDPISGHDNLYWYRRVMGKEIKFLLHFVKESKQDESGMPNNRFLAERTGGTYSTLKVQPAELEDSGVYFCASSQDRRGREAFFGQGTRLTVV.

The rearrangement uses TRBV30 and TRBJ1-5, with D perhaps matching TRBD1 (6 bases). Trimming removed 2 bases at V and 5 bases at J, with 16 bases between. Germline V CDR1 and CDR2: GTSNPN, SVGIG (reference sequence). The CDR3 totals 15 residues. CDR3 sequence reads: CAWSPGQFEYQPQHF. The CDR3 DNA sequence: TGTGCCTGGAGTCCGGGACAATTTGAGTATCAGCCCCAGCATTTT.

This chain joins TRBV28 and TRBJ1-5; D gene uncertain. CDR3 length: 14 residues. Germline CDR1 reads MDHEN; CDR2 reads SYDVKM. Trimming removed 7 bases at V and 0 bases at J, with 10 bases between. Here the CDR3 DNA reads TGTGCCAGCAACATGCGCCTTAGCAATCAGCCCCAGCATTTT. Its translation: CASNMRLSNQPQHF.

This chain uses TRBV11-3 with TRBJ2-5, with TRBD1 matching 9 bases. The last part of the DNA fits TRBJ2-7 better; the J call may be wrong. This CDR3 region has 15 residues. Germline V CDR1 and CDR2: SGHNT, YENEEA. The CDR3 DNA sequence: TGTGCCAGCAGCTCCTCCCGGGACAGGGTCTACGAGCAGTACTTC. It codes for CASSSSRDRVYEQYF.

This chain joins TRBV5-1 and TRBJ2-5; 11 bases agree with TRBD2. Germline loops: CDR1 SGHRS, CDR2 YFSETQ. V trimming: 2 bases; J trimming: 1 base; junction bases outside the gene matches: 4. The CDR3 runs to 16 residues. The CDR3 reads CASSFSSGRIQETQYF. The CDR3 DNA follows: TGCGCCAGCAGCTTTTCTAGCGGGAGGATCCAAGAGACCCAGTACTTC. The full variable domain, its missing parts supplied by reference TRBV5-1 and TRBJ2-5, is KAGVTQTPRYLIKTRGQQVTLSCSPISGHRSVSWYQQTPGQGLQFLFEYFSETQRNKGNFPGRFSGRQFSNSRSEMNVSTLELGDSALYLCASSFSSGRIQETQYFGPGTRLLVL.

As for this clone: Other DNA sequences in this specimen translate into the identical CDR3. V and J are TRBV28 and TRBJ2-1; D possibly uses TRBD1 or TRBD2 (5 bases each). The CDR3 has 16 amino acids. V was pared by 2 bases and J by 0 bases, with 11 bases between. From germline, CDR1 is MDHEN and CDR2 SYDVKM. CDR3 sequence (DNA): TGTGCCAGCAGTTTACCGGGACCCAGCTCCTACAATGAGCAGTTCTTC. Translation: CASSLPGPSSYNEQFF.

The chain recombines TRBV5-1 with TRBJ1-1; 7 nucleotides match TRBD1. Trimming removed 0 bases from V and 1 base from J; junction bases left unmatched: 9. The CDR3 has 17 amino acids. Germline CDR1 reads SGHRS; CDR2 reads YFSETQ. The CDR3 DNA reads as TGCGCCAGCAGCTTGGTTCGCTTAACAGGGGAGAACACTGAAGCTTTCTTT. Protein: CASSLVRLTGENTEAFF.

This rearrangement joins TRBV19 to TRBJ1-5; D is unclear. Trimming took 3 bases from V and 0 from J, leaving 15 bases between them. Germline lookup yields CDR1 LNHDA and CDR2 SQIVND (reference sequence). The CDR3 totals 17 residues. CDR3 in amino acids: CASSINHGEYSNQPQHF. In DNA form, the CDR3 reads TGTGCCAGTAGTATTAATCACGGAGAGTATAGCAATCAGCCCCAGCATTTT.

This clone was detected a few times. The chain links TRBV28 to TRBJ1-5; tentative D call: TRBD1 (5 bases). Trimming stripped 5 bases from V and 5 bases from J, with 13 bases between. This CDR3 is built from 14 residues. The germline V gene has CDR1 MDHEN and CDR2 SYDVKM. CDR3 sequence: CASSPRQSHQPQHF. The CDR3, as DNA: TGTGCCAGCAGTCCCCGACAGAGCCATCAGCCCCAGCATTTT.

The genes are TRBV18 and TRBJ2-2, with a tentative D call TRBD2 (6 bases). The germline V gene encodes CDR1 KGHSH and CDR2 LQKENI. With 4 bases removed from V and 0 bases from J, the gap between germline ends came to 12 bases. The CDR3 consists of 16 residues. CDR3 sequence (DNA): TGTGCCAGCTCACGCGGGCGGGGCGCGAACACCGGGGAGCTGTTTTTT. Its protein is CASSRGRGANTGELFF.

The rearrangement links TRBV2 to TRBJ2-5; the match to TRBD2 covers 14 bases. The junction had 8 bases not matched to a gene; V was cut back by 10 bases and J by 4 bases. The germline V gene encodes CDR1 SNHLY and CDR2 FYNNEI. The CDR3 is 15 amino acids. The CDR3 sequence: CATLGLAGEGETQYF. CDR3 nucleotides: TGTGCCACCCTGGGACTAGCGGGAGAAGGAGAGACCCAGTACTTC.

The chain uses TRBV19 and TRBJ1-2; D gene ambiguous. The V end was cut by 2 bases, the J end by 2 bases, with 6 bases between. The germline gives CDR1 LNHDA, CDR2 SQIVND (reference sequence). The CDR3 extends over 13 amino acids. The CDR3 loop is CASSIPQNYGYTF. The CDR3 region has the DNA TGTGCCAGTAGTATACCCCAGAACTATGGCTACACCTTC.

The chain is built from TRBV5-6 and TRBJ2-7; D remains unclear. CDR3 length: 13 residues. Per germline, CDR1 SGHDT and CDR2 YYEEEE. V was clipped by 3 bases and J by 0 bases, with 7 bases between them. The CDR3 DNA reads TGTGCCAGCAGCTCCCGCACCTCCTACGAGCAGTACTTC. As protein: CASSSRTSYEQYF.

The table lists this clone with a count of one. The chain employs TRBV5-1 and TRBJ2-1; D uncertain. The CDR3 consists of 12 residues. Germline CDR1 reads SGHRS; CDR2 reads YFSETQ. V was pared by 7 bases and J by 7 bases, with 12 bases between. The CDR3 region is CASGPDDNEQFF. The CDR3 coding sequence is TGCGCCAGCGGACCTGACGATAATGAGCAGTTCTTC. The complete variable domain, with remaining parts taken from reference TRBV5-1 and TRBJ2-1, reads KAGVTQTPRYLIKTRGQQVTLSCSPISGHRSVSWYQQTPGQGLQFLFEYFSETQRNKGNFPGRFSGRQFSNSRSEMNVSTLELGDSALYLCASGPDDNEQFFGPGTRLTVL.

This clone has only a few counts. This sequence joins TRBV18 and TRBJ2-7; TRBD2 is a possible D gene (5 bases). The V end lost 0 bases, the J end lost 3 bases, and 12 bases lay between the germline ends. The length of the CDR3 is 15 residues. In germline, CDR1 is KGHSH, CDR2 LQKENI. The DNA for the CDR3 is TGTGCCAGCTCACCACCCAACGGGGAAAGCTACGAGCAGTACTTC. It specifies CASSPPNGESYEQYF. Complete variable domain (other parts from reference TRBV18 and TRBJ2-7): NAGVMQNPRHLVRRRGQEARLRCSPMKGHSHVYWYRQLPEEGLKFMVYLQKENIIDESGMPKERFSAEFPKEGPSILRIQQVVRGDSAAYFCASSPPNGESYEQYFGPGTRLTVT.

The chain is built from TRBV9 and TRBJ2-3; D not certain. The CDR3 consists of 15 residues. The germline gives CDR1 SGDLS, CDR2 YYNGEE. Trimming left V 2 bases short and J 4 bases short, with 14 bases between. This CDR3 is CASSVLGTPPDTQYF. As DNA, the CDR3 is TGTGCCAGCAGCGTCCTTGGTACCCCCCCAGATACGCAGTATTTT. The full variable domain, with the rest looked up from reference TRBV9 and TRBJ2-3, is DSGVTQTPKHLITATGQRVTLRCSPRSGDLSVYWYQQSLDQGLQFLIQYYNGEERAKGNILERFSAQQFPDLHSELNLSSLELGDSALYFCASSVLGTPPDTQYFGPGTRLTVL.

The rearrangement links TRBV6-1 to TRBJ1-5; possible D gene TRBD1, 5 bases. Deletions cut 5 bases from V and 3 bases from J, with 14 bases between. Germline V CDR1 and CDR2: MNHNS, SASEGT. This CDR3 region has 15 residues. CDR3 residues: CASSNPGTDNQPQHF. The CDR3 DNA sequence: TGTGCCAGCAGTAATCCCGGGACTGACAATCAGCCCCAGCATTTT.